These 31 T cell receptor beta chains originate from one sample sequenced in a study of T cell responses to AZD1222 COVID-19 vaccine. Method: immunoSEQ multiplex PCR; TCRdb's copy keeps in-frame clones and lacks some. The repertoire holds 100,000 to 150,000 clones, with approximately 91% as singletons. The material sequenced was peripheral blood, taken 28 days after the second AZD1222 dose. Source of these receptors: an adult who received the AZD1222 COVID-19 vaccine.

The chain recombines TRBV6-1 with TRBJ2-1, with 9 bases aligning to TRBD2. The V segment lost 4 bases and the J segment 3 bases; nucleotides outside the gene matches: 7. This CDR3 has 16 amino acids. Germline CDR1 reads MNHNS; CDR2 reads SASEGT. CDR3 sequence: CASSGQAGGSYNEQFF. The CDR3 nucleotides read TGTGCCAGCAGTGGACAAGCGGGAGGCAGCTACAATGAGCAGTTCTTC.

The chain has TRBV29-1 and TRBJ2-1, with D perhaps matching TRBD1 or TRBD2 (5 bases each). In germline, CDR1 is SQVTM, CDR2 ANQGSEA. V was trimmed by 1 base and J by 2 bases, leaving 18 bases between them. CDR3 length equals 17 residues. CDR3 region: CSVEGEFDSLTYNEQFF. As DNA, the CDR3 is TGCAGCGTTGAAGGGGAGTTTGACAGCCTGACCTACAATGAGCAGTTCTTC.

The chain employs TRBV10-3 and TRBJ2-7; TRBD2 matches at 9 bases. CDR3 size: 13 residues. Trimming took 6 bases from V and 6 from J; bases not matched to a gene: 6. From germline, CDR1 is ENHRY and CDR2 SYGVKD. CDR3: CAIRRILAGEQYF. The CDR3 nucleotides are TGTGCCATCAGGAGAATACTAGCGGGCGAGCAGTACTTC.

V is TRBV11-2 and J is TRBJ1-4; D call uncertain. The CDR3 totals 15 residues. The V end was cut by 4 bases, the J end by 4 bases, with 13 bases between. Per germline, CDR1 SGHAT and CDR2 FQNNGV. The CDR3 spells CASSSQALGNEKLFF. For the CDR3, the DNA is TGTGCCAGCAGCTCACAAGCCTTGGGTAATGAAAAACTGTTTTTT. The whole variable domain, remainder taken from reference TRBV11-2 and TRBJ1-4, is EAGVAQSPRYKIIEKRQSVAFWCNPISGHATLYWYQQILGQGPKLLIQFQNNGVVDDSQLPKDRFSAERLKGVDSTLKIQPAKLEDSAVYLCASSSQALGNEKLFFGSGTQLSVL.

This sequence joins TRBV7-8 and TRBJ2-7; D is ambiguous. Between the trimmed V and J ends, which lost 5 bases and 7 bases, there was a span of 12 bases. Germline V gene sequence: CDR1 SGHVS, CDR2 FQNEAQ. This CDR3 spans 12 amino acids. The CDR3 nucleotides are TGTGCCAGCAGCCCACCCCCTGGTGAGCAGTACTTC. This codes for CASSPPPGEQYF.

This rearrangement joins TRBV5-5 to TRBJ1-3; D possibly corresponds to TRBD1 (5 bases). There are 17 residues in the CDR3. The germline V gene has CDR1 SGHKS and CDR2 YYEKEE (reference sequence). Trimming removed 0 bases from V and 0 bases from J, with 13 bases in between. CDR3 amino acids: CASSLAGAGSSGNTIYF. In DNA, the CDR3 is TGTGCCAGCAGCTTGGCCGGGGCAGGGTCCTCTGGAAACACCATATATTTT.

The V gene is TRBV5-6, the J gene TRBJ2-1, with 8 bases lining up with TRBD1. Germline trimming cut 4 bases from V and 4 bases from J; bases unmatched to any gene: 7. In germline, CDR1 is SGHDT, CDR2 YYEEEE. The CDR3 spans 15 residues. The CDR3 DNA reads TGTGCCAGCAGCCCGGACAGGGCGAGGTACAATGAGCAGTTCTTC. It codes for CASSPDRARYNEQFF.

The chain recombines TRBV7-3 with TRBJ2-3; TRBD2 agrees at 10 bases. This CDR3 spans 17 amino acids. J gave up 6 bases and V 1 base, and 10 bases lay outside the gene matches. Germline assignment: CDR1 SGHTA and CDR2 FQGTGA. The CDR3 region has the DNA TGTGCCAGCAGCTTAAGCCCTTCTAGCGGGAGAAAGGATACGCAGTATTTT. As protein: CASSLSPSSGRKDTQYF.

The chain joins TRBV3-1 (or the pseudogene TRBV3-2) to TRBJ1-1; tentative D call: TRBD1 (5 bases). The V and J ends lost 5 bases and 0 bases respectively, with 25 bases between them. Germline assignment: CDR1 LGHDT and CDR2 YNNKEL (reference sequence). The CDR3 consists of 19 residues. DNA for the CDR3: TGTGCCAGCAGCAAAATAAACCCTCAGGTATGGGGCTTGAACACTGAAGCTTTCTTT. Protein sequence: CASSKINPQVWGLNTEAFF.

About this clone itself: The junction differs from germline at one of its ends, possibly a read error. The chain carries TRBV12-3 or TRBV12-4 and TRBJ2-7, with a weak D call TRBD2 (6 bases). CDR3 length: 11 amino acids. The CDR3 loop is CASRRLGRTTF. The CDR3 nucleotides are TGTGCCAGCAGGCGACTAGGAAGGACCACATTC.

This rearrangement joins TRBV23-1 to TRBJ2-1; TRBD1 is a possible D gene (5 bases). TRBV23-1 is sorted into the ORF group, with uncertain function. Deletions cut 2 bases from V and 4 bases from J, with 24 bases between. This CDR3 has 19 residues. CDR3 in amino acids: CASSQHIKQEQRTYNEQFF. In DNA form, the CDR3 reads TGCGCCAGCAGTCAACACATAAAACAGGAACAACGTACGTACAATGAGCAGTTCTTC.

The gene calls are TRBV3-1 (or the pseudogene TRBV3-2) and TRBJ1-5; D remains unclear. The CDR3 is made up of 14 amino acids. V lost 4 bases and J lost 0, with 7 bases in between. The V gene's germline CDR1 is LGHDT and CDR2 YNNKEL (reference sequence). CDR3 protein: CASSLGNSNQPQHF. The CDR3 DNA follows: TGTGCCAGCAGCCTGGGGAATAGCAATCAGCCCCAGCATTTT.

CDR3 nucleotide sequence: TGTGCCTGCTCCGGCCAGAACACTGAAGCTTTCTTT. This gives the protein CACSGQNTEAFF. V usage is TRBV28 and J usage is TRBJ1-1; no clear D. This CDR3 is 12 amino acids long. Trimming pared 11 bases from V and 1 base from J, leaving 11 bases between. Germline-derived CDR1 and CDR2 are MDHEN and SYDVKM.

In its sample, this clone was seen a few times. The chain employs TRBV7-2 and TRBJ2-7; unclear D gene. This CDR3 is built from 12 residues. V lost 5 bases and J lost 1, with 6 bases in between. Germline CDR1 is SGHTA and CDR2 is FQGNSA. CDR3 region: CASSHGSYEQYF. CDR3 nucleotide sequence: TGTGCCAGCAGCCACGGGTCCTACGAGCAGTACTTC.

The chain carries TRBV3-1 (or the pseudogene TRBV3-2) and TRBJ2-3; D possibly corresponds to TRBD1 (6 bases). Germline CDR1 LGHDT, CDR2 YNNKEL (reference sequence). The V end was cut by 1 base, the J end by 3 bases, with 8 bases between. This CDR3 spans 14 amino acids. The CDR3 reads CASSQGTVTDTQYF. The CDR3 nucleotides read TGTGCCAGCAGCCAAGGGACAGTAACAGATACGCAGTATTTT.

V is TRBV9 and J is TRBJ2-1, with a tentative D call TRBD1 (7 bases). This CDR3 is 14 amino acids long. The germline V gene has CDR1 SGDLS and CDR2 YYNGEE. The germline V and J ends were trimmed by 3 bases and 4 bases, with 11 bases remaining between them. The CDR3 DNA follows: TGTGCCAGCAGCGCGACAGGGAGGTACAATGAGCAGTTCTTC. It yields the protein CASSATGRYNEQFF.

The V call is TRBV7-9, the J call TRBJ2-3, with a weak D call TRBD1 (6 bases). The CDR3 covers 18 residues. CDR1 is SEHNR and CDR2 is FQNEAQ in the germline V gene (reference sequence). Between the trimmed V and J ends, which lost 8 bases and 0 bases, there was a span of 24 bases. The CDR3 spells CASGTTMTRTASTDTQYF. CDR3 coding DNA: TGTGCCAGCGGTACCACTATGACAAGGACAGCAAGCACAGATACGCAGTATTTT.

This clone was found a few times. The J gene is TRBJ1-2, the V gene TRBV9; D is undetermined. Germline V gives CDR1 SGDLS, CDR2 YYNGEE. The CDR3 extends over 10 amino acids. Between the trimmed V and J ends, which lost 4 bases and 4 bases, there was a span of 2 bases. The CDR3 sequence: CASSPYGYTF. CDR3 nucleotides: TGTGCCAGCAGCCCCTATGGCTACACCTTC.

The chain employs TRBV5-1 and TRBJ2-7; 7 nucleotides match TRBD1. The V gene's germline CDR1 is SGHRS and CDR2 YFSETQ. This CDR3 is built from 14 residues. V was pared by 1 base and J by 0 bases, with 1 base of the junction left unmatched. The CDR3 nucleotides read TGCGCCAGCAGCTTGACAGGGGACTCCTACGAGCAGTACTTC. Its protein is CASSLTGDSYEQYF.

The V call is TRBV7-8, the J call TRBJ1-1, with D possibly matching TRBD1 (5 bases). Between the trimmed V and J ends, which lost 5 bases and 6 bases, there was a span of 16 bases. This CDR3 has 14 amino acids. Germline V gives CDR1 SGHVS, CDR2 FQNEAQ. The CDR3: CASSQGDGKAEAFF. DNA for the CDR3: TGTGCCAGCAGCCAAGGGGACGGCAAAGCTGAAGCTTTCTTT.

Concerning this clone itself: One end of the junction does not line up with germline, which may come from a read error. The rearrangement links TRBV28 to TRBJ2-1; TRBD2 matches at 12 bases. Germline V gives CDR1 MDHEN, CDR2 SYDVKM. The CDR3 extends over 13 amino acids. CDR3 bases: TGTGCCAGCAGCGTGGCACTAGCGGGAGGTAGGGTCTTC. Translating gives CASSVALAGGRVF.

V and J are TRBV7-9 and TRBJ2-7; D perhaps matches TRBD1 (5 bases). V was clipped by 8 bases and J by 4 bases, with 6 bases between them. The CDR3 has 10 amino acids. Germline V gene data show CDR1 as SEHNR and CDR2 as FQNEAQ (reference sequence). CDR3 loop: CASAGYEQYF. In nucleotides, the CDR3 is TGTGCCAGCGCAGGGTACGAGCAGTACTTC. The full variable domain, completed using reference TRBV7-9 and TRBJ2-7, is DTGVSQNPRHKITKRGQNVTFRCDPISEHNRLYWYRQTLGQGPEFLTYFQNEAQLEKSRLLSDRFSAERPKGSFSTLEIQRTEQGDSAMYLCASAGYEQYFGPGTRLTVT.

The CDR3 coding sequence is TGTGCCACCAGCAGAGATCGGAGGGATGAGCAGTTCTTC. Residues: CATSRDRRDEQFF. The J gene is TRBJ2-1, the V gene TRBV15; possibly TRBD2 for D (6 bases). The CDR3 is 13 amino acids. Trimming cost V 0 bases and J 8 bases, with 8 bases left between them. Germline V gene data show CDR1 as LNHNV and CDR2 as YYDKDF (reference sequence).

The chain recombines TRBV7-8 with TRBJ1-2, with 7 nucleotides matching TRBD1. The CDR3 consists of 19 residues. CDR1 SGHVS and CDR2 FQNEAQ come from the germline V gene. With 5 bases clipped from V and 6 bases from J, the junction kept 24 bases outside the gene matches. As DNA, the CDR3 is TGTGCCAGCAGCCACCGGGACAGCCCCATTTTTCCCCCTATGGATGGCTACACCTTC. It yields the protein CASSHRDSPIFPPMDGYTF.

The chain combines TRBV19 with TRBJ2-2, with 7 bases aligning to TRBD2. V was clipped by 3 bases and J by 7 bases; unmatched bases: 14. The CDR3 runs 17 residues. Per germline, CDR1 LNHDA and CDR2 SQIVND (reference sequence). The CDR3 region is CASSIATSSFKSGELFF. As DNA, the CDR3 is TGTGCCAGTAGTATCGCGACTAGCAGCTTCAAGAGCGGGGAGCTGTTTTTT.

The V and J genes are TRBV2 and TRBJ2-5, with D hard to call. Germline V gene sequence: CDR1 SNHLY, CDR2 FYNNEI. Trimming cost V 1 base and J 5 bases, with 11 bases left between them. The CDR3 runs 14 residues. The CDR3 loop is CASSEGEAWETQYF. The CDR3 nucleotides are TGTGCCAGCAGTGAAGGGGAAGCCTGGGAGACCCAGTACTTC.

V and J are TRBV21-1 and TRBJ2-1; the table gives TRBD2 as D, unverified against the DNA. TRBV21-1 represents a pseudogene. The CDR3 spans 13 residues. CDR3 amino acids: CASSKKPPTGCIF. In DNA, the CDR3 is TGTGCCAGCAGCAAAAAACCCCCAACGGGATGCATCTTC.

V gene TRBV6-2 or TRBV6-3 combines with J gene TRBJ2-7, with 7 positions matching TRBD2. The CDR3 spans 14 residues. Germline trimming cut 5 bases from V and 4 bases from J; bases unmatched to any gene: 8. CDR1 is MNHEY, CDR2 SVGEGT, per germline. CDR3 residues: CASSRNGGMYEQYF. The CDR3, as DNA: TGTGCCAGCAGTCGGAACGGGGGGATGTACGAGCAGTACTTC.

The genes are TRBV7-3 and TRBJ1-2; 8 bases agree with TRBD1. Trimming took 2 bases from V and 4 from J; bases not matched to a gene: 9. This CDR3 is 16 amino acids long. Germline CDR1 and CDR2: SGHTA and FQGTGA. This chain's CDR3 is CASSLSGSGTGYGYTF. The DNA for the CDR3 is TGTGCCAGCAGCTTATCAGGCTCCGGGACAGGCTATGGCTACACCTTC.

V is TRBV7-9 and J is TRBJ2-1, with D possibly TRBD2 on 5 matching bases. Germline-derived CDR1 and CDR2 are SEHNR and FQNEAQ (reference sequence). The CDR3 runs 12 residues. V was trimmed by 5 bases and J by 15 bases, leaving 17 bases between them. The CDR3 region has the DNA TGTGCCAGCAGCCTAACTAAAACCGGAGGGTTCTTC. Protein: CASSLTKTGGFF.

This clone was counted many times. The genes are TRBV18 and TRBJ2-7, with 7 nucleotides matching TRBD2. This CDR3 spans 15 amino acids. V was pared by 3 bases and J by 7 bases, with 12 bases of the junction left unmatched. Germline CDR1 and CDR2: KGHSH and LQKENI. DNA of the CDR3: TGTGCCAGCTCACCTCGACTCGGGGAGGGATCGGAGCAGTACTTC. It codes for CASSPRLGEGSEQYF.